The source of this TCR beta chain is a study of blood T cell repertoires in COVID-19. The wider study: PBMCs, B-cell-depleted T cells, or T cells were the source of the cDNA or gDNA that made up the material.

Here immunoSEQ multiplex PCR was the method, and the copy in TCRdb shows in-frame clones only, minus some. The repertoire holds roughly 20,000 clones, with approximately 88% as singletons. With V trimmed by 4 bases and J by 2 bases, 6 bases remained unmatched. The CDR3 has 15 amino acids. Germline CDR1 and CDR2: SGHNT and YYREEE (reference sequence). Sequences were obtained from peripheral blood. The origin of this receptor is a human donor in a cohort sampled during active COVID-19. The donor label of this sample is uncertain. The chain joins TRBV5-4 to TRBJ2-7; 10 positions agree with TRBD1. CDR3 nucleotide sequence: TGTGCCAGCAGCCTTGGGACAGGGGCTCCCTACGAGCAGTACTTC. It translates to CASSLGTGAPYEQYF.